This section outlines one TCR beta chain sequence together with its context. The target antigen is unknown. Researchers built TCR beta libraries using quantitative 5'-RACE with molecular barcodes. TCRdb itself ran the 5' RACE reads through MiXCR, one entry per CDR3 protein. The sample has some 220,000 distinct CDR3 sequences, 7% to 8% seen once. The germline gives CDR1 SGDLS, CDR2 YYNGEE. The CDR3 runs 16 residues. Germline trimming cut 0 bases from V and 6 bases from J; bases unmatched to any gene: 8. This record belongs to a study of CD8 T cells in ankylosing spondylitis. General study findings and limits: There were earlier reports of some motif variants in reactive arthritis synovial fluid and blood. Within matched ankylosing spondylitis synovial fluid, disease-linked clones were reportedly significantly enriched. Clones that were linked to disease were CD8+ and were relatively rare in peripheral blood. Characteristic of ankylosing spondylitis blood, it appeared, was a TCR beta motif comprising about eight highly homologous variants.

What was sequenced was blood, either unsorted or a sorted T cell fraction (not recorded which). V and J are TRBV9 and TRBJ2-3; TRBD1 aligns across 9 bases. This receptor was taken from a male donor with ankylosing spondylitis. The CDR3 is CASSVARQGGSDTQYF. The DNA for the CDR3 is TGTGCCAGCAGCGTAGCCAGACAGGGGGGTAGCGATACGCAGTATTTT.